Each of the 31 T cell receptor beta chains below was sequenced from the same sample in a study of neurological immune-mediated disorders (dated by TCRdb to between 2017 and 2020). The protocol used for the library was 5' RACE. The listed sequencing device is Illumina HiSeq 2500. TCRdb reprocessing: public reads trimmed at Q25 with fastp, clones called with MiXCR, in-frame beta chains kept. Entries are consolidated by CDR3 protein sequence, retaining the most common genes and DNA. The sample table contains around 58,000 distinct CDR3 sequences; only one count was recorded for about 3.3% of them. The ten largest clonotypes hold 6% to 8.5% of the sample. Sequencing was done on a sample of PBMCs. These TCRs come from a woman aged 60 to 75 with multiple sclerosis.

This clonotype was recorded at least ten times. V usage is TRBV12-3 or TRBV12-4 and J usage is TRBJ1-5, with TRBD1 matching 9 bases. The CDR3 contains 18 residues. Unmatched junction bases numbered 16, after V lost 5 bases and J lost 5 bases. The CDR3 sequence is CASSRLVGDRVIDQPQHF. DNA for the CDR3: TGTGCCAGCAGTCGCTTAGTCGGGGACAGGGTAATCGATCAGCCCCAGCATTTT.

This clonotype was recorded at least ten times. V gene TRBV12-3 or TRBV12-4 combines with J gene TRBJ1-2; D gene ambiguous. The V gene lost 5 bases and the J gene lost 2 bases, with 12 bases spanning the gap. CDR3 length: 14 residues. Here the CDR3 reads CASSPGRVNYGYTF. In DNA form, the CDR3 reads TGTGCCAGCAGTCCAGGACGGGTGAACTATGGCTACACCTTC.

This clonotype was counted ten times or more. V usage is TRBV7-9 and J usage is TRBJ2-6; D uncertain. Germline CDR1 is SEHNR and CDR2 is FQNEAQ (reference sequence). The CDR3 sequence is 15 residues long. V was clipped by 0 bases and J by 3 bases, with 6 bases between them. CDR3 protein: CASSLALGGANVLTF. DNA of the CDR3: TGTGCCAGCAGCTTAGCTTTGGGTGGGGCCAACGTCCTGACTTTC.

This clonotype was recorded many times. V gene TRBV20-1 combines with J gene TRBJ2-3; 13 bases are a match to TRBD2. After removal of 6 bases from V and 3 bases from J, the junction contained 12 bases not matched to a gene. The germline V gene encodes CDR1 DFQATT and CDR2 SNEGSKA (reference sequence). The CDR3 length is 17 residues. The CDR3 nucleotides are TGCAGTGCAGCACCGGGACTAGCGGGATTAGGTACAGATACGCAGTATTTT. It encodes CSAAPGLAGLGTDTQYF.

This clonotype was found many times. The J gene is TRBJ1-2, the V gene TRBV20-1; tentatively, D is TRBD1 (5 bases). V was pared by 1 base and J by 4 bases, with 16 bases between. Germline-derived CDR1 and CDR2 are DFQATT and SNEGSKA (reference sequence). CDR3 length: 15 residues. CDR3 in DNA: TGCAGTGCTAGAGCGTCAGGGATGACCTCCTATGGCTACACCTTC. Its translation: CSARASGMTSYGYTF.

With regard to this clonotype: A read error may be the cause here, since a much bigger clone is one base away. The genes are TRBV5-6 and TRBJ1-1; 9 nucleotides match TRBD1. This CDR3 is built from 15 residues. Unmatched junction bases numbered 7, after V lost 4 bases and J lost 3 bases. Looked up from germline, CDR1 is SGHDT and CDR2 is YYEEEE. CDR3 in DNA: TGTGCCAGCAGCCAAGGGACAGGGCGTTACACTGAAGCTTTCTTT. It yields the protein CASSQGTGRYTEAFF.

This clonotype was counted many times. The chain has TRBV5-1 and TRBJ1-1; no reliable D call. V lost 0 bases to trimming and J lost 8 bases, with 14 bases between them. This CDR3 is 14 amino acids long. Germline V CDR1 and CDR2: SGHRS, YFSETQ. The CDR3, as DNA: TGCGCCAGCAGCTTGGAAGACGCGAACCCGGAAGCTTTCTTT. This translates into CASSLEDANPEAFF.

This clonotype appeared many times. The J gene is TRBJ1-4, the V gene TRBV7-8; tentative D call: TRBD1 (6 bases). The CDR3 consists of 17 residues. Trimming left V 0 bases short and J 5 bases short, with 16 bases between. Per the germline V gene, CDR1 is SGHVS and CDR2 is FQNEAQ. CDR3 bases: TGTGCCAGCAGCTTAGCGCGTGGTTCAGGGGTGAATGAAAAACTGTTTTTT. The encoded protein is CASSLARGSGVNEKLFF.

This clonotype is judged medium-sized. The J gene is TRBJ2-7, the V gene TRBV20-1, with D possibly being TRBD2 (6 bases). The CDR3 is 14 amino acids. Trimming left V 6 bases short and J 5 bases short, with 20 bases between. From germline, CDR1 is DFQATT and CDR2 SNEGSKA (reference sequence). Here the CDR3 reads CSAERWRDWNEQYF. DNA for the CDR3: TGCAGTGCAGAGAGGTGGCGGGACTGGAACGAGCAGTACTTC.

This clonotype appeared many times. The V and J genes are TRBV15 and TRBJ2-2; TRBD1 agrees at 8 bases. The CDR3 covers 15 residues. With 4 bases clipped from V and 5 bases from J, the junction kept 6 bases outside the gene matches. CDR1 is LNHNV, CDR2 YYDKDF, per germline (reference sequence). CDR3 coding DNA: TGTGCCACCAGCACCGGGACAGGAGAGACCGGGGAGCTGTTTTTT. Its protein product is CATSTGTGETGELFF.

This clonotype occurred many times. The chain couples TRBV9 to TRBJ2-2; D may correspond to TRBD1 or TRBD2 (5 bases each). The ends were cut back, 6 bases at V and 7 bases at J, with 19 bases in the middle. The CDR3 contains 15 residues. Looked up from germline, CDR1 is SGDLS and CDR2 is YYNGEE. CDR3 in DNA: TGTGCCAGCAACTCAGGGACCCCCAAGGACGGGGAGCTGTTTTTT. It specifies CASNSGTPKDGELFF.

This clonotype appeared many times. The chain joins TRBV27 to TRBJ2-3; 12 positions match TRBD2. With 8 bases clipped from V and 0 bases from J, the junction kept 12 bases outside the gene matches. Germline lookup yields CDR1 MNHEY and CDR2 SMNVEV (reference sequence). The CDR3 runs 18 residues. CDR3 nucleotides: TGTGCCAGCCGTAGACTAGCGGGGGCCAAAACTAGCACAGATACGCAGTATTTT. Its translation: CASRRLAGAKTSTDTQYF.

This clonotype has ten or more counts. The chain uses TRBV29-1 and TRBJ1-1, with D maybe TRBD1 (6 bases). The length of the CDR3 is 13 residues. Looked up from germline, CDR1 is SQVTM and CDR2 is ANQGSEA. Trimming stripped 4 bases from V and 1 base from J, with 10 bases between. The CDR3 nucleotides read TGCAGCGTTGCTCAACAGGGGAACACTGAAGCTTTCTTT. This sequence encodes CSVAQQGNTEAFF.

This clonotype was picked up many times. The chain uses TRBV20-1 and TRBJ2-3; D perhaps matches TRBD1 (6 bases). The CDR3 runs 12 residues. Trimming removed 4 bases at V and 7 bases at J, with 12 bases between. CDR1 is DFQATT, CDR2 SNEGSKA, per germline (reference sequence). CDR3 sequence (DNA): TGCAGTGCTACTACAACAGGGAATACGCAGTATTTT. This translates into CSATTTGNTQYF.

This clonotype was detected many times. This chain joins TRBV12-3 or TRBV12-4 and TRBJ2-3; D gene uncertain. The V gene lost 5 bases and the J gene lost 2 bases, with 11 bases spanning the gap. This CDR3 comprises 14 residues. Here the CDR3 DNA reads TGTGCCAGCAGTATCCGGAAGTTCACAGATACGCAGTATTTT. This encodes CASSIRKFTDTQYF.

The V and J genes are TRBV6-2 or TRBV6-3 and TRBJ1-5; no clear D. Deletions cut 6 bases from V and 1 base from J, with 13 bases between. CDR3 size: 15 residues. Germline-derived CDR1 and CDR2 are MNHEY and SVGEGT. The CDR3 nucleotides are TGTGCCAGCAGACACTCACATAGGAGCAATCAGCCCCAGCATTTT. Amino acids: CASRHSHRSNQPQHF.

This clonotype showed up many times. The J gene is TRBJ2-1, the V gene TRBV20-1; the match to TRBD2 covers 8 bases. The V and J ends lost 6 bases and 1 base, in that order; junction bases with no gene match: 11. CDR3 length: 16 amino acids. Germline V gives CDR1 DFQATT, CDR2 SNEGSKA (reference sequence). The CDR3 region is CSAPLFRGGSYNEQFF. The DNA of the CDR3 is TGCAGTGCCCCCCTTTTTCGCGGGGGGTCCTACAATGAGCAGTTCTTC.

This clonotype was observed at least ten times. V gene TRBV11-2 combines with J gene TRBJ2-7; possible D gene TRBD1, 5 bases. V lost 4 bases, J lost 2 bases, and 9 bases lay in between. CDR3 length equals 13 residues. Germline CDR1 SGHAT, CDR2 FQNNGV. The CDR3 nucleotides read TGTGCCAGCAGCTGGACACAACCCTACGAGCAGTACTTC. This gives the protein CASSWTQPYEQYF.

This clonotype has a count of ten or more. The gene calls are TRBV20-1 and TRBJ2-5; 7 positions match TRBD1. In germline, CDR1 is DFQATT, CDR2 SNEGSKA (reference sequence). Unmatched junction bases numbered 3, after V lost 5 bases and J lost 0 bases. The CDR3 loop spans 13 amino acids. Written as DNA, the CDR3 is TGCAGTGCTTCCGGACAGGACCAAGAGACCCAGTACTTC. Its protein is CSASGQDQETQYF.

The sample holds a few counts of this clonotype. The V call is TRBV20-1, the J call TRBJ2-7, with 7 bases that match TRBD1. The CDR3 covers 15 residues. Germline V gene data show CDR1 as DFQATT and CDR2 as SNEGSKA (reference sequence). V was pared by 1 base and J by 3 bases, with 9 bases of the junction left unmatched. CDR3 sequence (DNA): TGCAGTGCTAGAGCCGCCGACAGGGTCCTCTACGAGCAGTACTTC. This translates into CSARAADRVLYEQYF.

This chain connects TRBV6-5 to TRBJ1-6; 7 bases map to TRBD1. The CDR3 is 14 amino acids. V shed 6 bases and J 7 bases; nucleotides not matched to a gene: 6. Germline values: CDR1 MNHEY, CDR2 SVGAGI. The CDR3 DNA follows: TGTGCCAGCAGAGCCGGGACAGTAAATTCACCCCTCCACTTT. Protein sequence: CASRAGTVNSPLHF.

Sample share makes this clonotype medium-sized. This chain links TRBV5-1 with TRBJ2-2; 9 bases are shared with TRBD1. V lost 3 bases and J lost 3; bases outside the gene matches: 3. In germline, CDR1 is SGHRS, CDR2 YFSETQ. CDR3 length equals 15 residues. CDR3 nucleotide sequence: TGCGCCAGCAGCTGGGGGACAGGGCACACCGGGGAGCTGTTTTTT. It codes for CASSWGTGHTGELFF.

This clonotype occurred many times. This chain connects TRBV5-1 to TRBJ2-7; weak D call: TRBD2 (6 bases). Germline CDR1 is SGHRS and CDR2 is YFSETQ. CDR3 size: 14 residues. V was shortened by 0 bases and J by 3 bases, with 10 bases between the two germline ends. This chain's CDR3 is CASSLDGGNYEQYF. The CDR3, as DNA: TGCGCCAGCAGCTTGGACGGGGGTAACTACGAGCAGTACTTC.

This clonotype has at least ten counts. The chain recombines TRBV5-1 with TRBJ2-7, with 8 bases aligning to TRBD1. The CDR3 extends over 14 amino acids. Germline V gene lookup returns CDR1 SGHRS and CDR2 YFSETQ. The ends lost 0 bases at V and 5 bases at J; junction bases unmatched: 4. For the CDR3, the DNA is TGCGCCAGCAGCTTGGTGGCAGGGGGCAACGAGCAGTACTTC. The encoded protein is CASSLVAGGNEQYF.

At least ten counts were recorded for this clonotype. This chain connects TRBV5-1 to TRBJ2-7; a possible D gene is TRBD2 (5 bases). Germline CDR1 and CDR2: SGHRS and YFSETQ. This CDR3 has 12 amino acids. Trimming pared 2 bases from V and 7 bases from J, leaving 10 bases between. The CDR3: CASSFPPGEQYF. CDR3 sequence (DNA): TGCGCCAGCAGCTTCCCTCCGGGAGAGCAGTACTTC.

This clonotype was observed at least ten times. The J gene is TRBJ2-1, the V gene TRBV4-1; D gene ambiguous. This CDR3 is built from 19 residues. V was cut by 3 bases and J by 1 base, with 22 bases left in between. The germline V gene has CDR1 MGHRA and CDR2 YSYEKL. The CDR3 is CASSQKGYGVFGSYNEQFF. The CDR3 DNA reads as TGCGCCAGCAGCCAGAAGGGCTATGGGGTATTCGGTTCCTACAATGAGCAGTTCTTC.

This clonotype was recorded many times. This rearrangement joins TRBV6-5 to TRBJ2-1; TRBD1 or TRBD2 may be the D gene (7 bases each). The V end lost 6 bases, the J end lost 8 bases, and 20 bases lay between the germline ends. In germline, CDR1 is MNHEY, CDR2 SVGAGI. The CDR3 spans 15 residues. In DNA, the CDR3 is TGTGCCAGCAGCCAGGGGGGGGCCGTTCCCGATGAGCAGTTCTTC. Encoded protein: CASSQGGAVPDEQFF.

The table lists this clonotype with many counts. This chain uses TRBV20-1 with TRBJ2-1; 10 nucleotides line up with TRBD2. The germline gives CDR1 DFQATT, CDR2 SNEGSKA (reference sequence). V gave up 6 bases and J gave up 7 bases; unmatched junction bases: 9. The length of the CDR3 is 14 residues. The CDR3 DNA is TGCAGTGCCCGGAGCGGGGGGGCTGATAATGAGCAGTTCTTC. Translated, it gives CSARSGGADNEQFF.

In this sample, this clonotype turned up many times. DNA of the CDR3: TGCGCCAGCAGCTTTCGGACAGGGAACACTGAAGCTTTCTTT. Translation gives CASSFRTGNTEAFF. The rearrangement uses TRBV5-1 and TRBJ1-1; 7 nucleotides align to TRBD1. This CDR3 has 14 residues. V lost 2 bases to trimming and J lost 1 base; unmatched junction nucleotides: 2. Germline V gives CDR1 SGHRS, CDR2 YFSETQ.

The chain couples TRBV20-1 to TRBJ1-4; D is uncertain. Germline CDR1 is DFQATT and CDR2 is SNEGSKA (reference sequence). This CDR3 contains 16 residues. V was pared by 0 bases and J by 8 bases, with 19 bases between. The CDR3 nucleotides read TGCAGTGCTAGAGACTCCTACAGAGACACCCGCGAAAAACTGTTTTTT. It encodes CSARDSYRDTREKLFF.

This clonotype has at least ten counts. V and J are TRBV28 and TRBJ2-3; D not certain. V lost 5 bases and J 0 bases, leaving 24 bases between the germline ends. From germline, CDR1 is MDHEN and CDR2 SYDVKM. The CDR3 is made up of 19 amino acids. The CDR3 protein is CASSVSPGKRQLSTDTQYF. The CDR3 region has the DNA TGTGCCAGCAGTGTCTCCCCCGGTAAAAGACAACTGAGCACAGATACGCAGTATTTT. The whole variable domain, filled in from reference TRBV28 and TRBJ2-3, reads DVKVTQSSRYLVKRTGEKVFLECVQDMDHENMFWYRQDPGLGLRLIYFSYDVKMKEKGDIPEGYSVSREKKERFSLILESASTNQTSMYLCASSVSPGKRQLSTDTQYFGPGTRLTVL.